Listed here are 26 T cell receptor beta chains from one sample, sequenced in a study of blood T cell repertoires in COVID-19. TCRdb's copy holds only in-frame clones and misses some; the assay was immunoSEQ multiplex PCR. The repertoire holds roughly 87,000 clones, with about 80% as singletons. Sequenced sample: peripheral blood. Source of these receptors: a woman in her forties or fifties with acute or convalescent COVID-19.

The chain links TRBV3-1 (or the pseudogene TRBV3-2) to TRBJ1-2; possible D gene TRBD1, 5 bases. V was pared by 2 bases and J by 2 bases, with 18 bases between. The CDR3 loop spans 17 amino acids. Per germline, CDR1 LGHDT and CDR2 YNNKEL (reference sequence). The CDR3 nucleotides read TGTGCCAGCAGCCAACCGGATGCCCGGGGGACCAACTATGGCTACACCTTC. This codes for CASSQPDARGTNYGYTF.

The chain carries TRBV6-5 and TRBJ2-7, with D possibly matching TRBD2 (6 bases). CDR1 is MNHEY and CDR2 is SVGAGI in the germline V gene. CDR3 length: 14 amino acids. V gave up 2 bases and J gave up 0 bases, with 8 bases separating them. CDR3 sequence reads: CASSYGGDSYEQYF. The CDR3, as DNA: TGTGCCAGCAGTTACGGAGGGGACTCCTACGAGCAGTACTTC.

This clone has just one count. This chain uses TRBV10-3 with TRBJ1-1; D is possibly TRBD1 (6 bases). CDR3 length: 15 amino acids. Germline V gene data show CDR1 as ENHRY and CDR2 as SYGVKD. The germline V and J ends were trimmed by 6 bases and 1 base, with 15 bases remaining between them. CDR3 bases: TGTGCCATCAGGAACCCGGGACACCCGAACACTGAAGCTTTCTTT. As protein: CAIRNPGHPNTEAFF.

The chain has TRBV28 and TRBJ2-4; tentatively, D is TRBD2 (5 bases). With 8 bases removed from V and 5 bases from J, the gap between germline ends came to 13 bases. Germline-derived CDR1 and CDR2 are MDHEN and SYDVKM. The CDR3 is 13 amino acids. The CDR3 nucleotides are TGTGCCAGCGGTCGCGGGCCCGAAAACATTCAGTACTTC. This codes for CASGRGPENIQYF.

The CDR3 region has the DNA TGTGCCACCAGTGATTTAAGTCAAGCGGGGACCACAGATACGCAGTATTTT. Amino acids: CATSDLSQAGTTDTQYF. V usage is TRBV24-1 and J usage is TRBJ2-3; the match to TRBD2 covers 7 bases. Germline lookup yields CDR1 KGHDR and CDR2 SFDVKD. V was pared by 1 base and J by 2 bases, with 8 bases of the junction left unmatched. CDR3 length: 17 amino acids.

The chain uses TRBV7-9 and TRBJ2-3; 8 nucleotides line up with TRBD2. Germline CDR1 reads SEHNR; CDR2 reads FQNEAQ (reference sequence). V dropped 1 base and J dropped 4; count of bases not matched to a gene: 10. The CDR3 has 17 amino acids. The CDR3 protein is CASSLGSAGGYSDTQYF. In DNA, the CDR3 is TGTGCCAGCAGCTTAGGTTCGGCGGGGGGCTATTCAGATACGCAGTATTTT.

This chain joins TRBV6-5 and TRBJ1-6; unclear D gene. This CDR3 region has 14 residues. The V gene's germline CDR1 is MNHEY and CDR2 SVGAGI. V gave up 9 bases and J gave up 3 bases, with 12 bases separating them. CDR3 sequence reads: CASGVPGYNSPLHF. CDR3 DNA: TGTGCCAGTGGAGTACCGGGCTATAATTCACCCCTCCACTTT.

This clone was seen a few times. This sequence joins TRBV19 and TRBJ2-3, with TRBD2 identical over 10 bases. The CDR3 loop spans 18 amino acids. Per the germline V gene, CDR1 is LNHDA and CDR2 is SQIVND (reference sequence). The V and J ends lost 4 bases and 4 bases, in that order; junction bases with no gene match: 14. The CDR3 coding sequence is TGTGCCAGTAGTAGAACTGGGGCTAGCGGGGGAGTTGCAGATACGCAGTATTTT. Translated: CASSRTGASGGVADTQYF.

This clone was seen repeatedly, ten times or more. J is TRBJ1-4 and V is TRBV30, with D perhaps TRBD1 (6 bases). The V gene's germline CDR1 is GTSNPN and CDR2 SVGIG (reference sequence). Trimming stripped 3 bases from V and 0 bases from J, with 11 bases between. The CDR3 is 15 amino acids. The DNA of the CDR3 is TGTGCCTGGAGAAAGACAGGTTCAACTAATGAAAAACTGTTTTTT. Its translation: CAWRKTGSTNEKLFF.

This chain joins TRBV6-5 and TRBJ1-2; 7 bases map to TRBD1. From germline, CDR1 is MNHEY and CDR2 SVGAGI. The V gene end was trimmed by 7 bases and the J gene end by 8 bases; junction bases not matched to a gene: 10. There are 13 residues in the CDR3. Here the CDR3 reads CASIMTGKDGYTF. CDR3 bases: TGTGCCAGCATTATGACAGGGAAGGACGGCTACACCTTC.

V usage is TRBV4-2 and J usage is TRBJ2-3; D might be TRBD2 (6 bases). From germline, CDR1 is LGHNA and CDR2 YNFKEQ. CDR3 length: 15 residues. The V end was cut by 3 bases, the J end by 3 bases, with 13 bases between. CDR3 bases: TGTGCCAGCAGCCAGGAAAGGGCGGGGACAGATACGCAGTATTTT. Residues: CASSQERAGTDTQYF.

The CDR3 DNA follows: TGTGCCAGCAGTTACGGGGGGCAGAATAACTATGGCTACACCTTC. This translates into CASSYGGQNNYGYTF. This chain joins TRBV27 and TRBJ1-2, with D possibly matching TRBD1 (6 bases). The CDR3 is 15 residues long. V gave up 4 bases and J gave up 1 base, with 13 bases separating them. Germline V lookup: CDR1 MNHEY, CDR2 SMNVEV (reference sequence).

The chain links TRBV5-1 to TRBJ1-2; TRBD1 matches at 7 bases. CDR1 is SGHRS, CDR2 YFSETQ, per germline. V lost 3 bases and J lost 4; bases outside the gene matches: 6. CDR3 size: 14 residues. The CDR3 DNA is TGCGCCAGCAGCTCAGCCAGGACAGGCTATGGCTACACCTTC. As protein: CASSSARTGYGYTF.

This clone was seen once. The chain combines TRBV10-3 with TRBJ2-7, with 8 bases aligning to TRBD1. Germline-derived CDR1 and CDR2 are ENHRY and SYGVKD. V was clipped by 0 bases and J by 6 bases; unmatched bases: 10. The CDR3 contains 16 residues. This chain's CDR3 is CAISESTGTGPAEQYF. For the CDR3, the DNA is TGTGCCATCAGTGAGTCAACCGGGACAGGACCTGCCGAGCAGTACTTC.

V gene TRBV6-2 or TRBV6-3 combines with J gene TRBJ2-3; 8 bases are a match to TRBD2. Trimming cost V 0 bases and J 3 bases; bases outside gene matches: 2. Germline V lookup: CDR1 MNHEY, CDR2 SVGEGT. This CDR3 has 15 residues. CDR3 nucleotides: TGTGCCAGCAGTTACTCGAGACTAGCGACAGATACGCAGTATTTT. Its translation: CASSYSRLATDTQYF.

This chain uses TRBV19 with TRBJ2-7; TRBD2 matches at 13 bases. The CDR3 runs 15 residues. Germline lookup yields CDR1 LNHDA and CDR2 SQIVND (reference sequence). After removal of 6 bases from V and 2 bases from J, the junction contained 4 bases not matched to a gene. The DNA of the CDR3 is TGTGCCAGTAGCGCCGGACTAGCGGGGGCCTACGAGCAGTACTTC. As protein: CASSAGLAGAYEQYF.

The rearrangement uses TRBV7-2 and TRBJ2-7, with 9 bases lining up with TRBD1. The CDR3 is made up of 14 amino acids. Germline trimming cut 3 bases from V and 6 bases from J; bases unmatched to any gene: 6. CDR1 is SGHTA and CDR2 is FQGNSA in the germline V gene. This CDR3 reads CASSLSRTGVEQYF. The CDR3 nucleotides read TGTGCCAGCAGCTTGTCCCGGACAGGGGTCGAGCAGTACTTC.

The table lists this clone with a count of one. This sequence joins TRBV6-5 and TRBJ2-7, with 9 bases identical to TRBD1. Germline CDR1 and CDR2: MNHEY and SVGAGI. Unmatched junction bases numbered 1, after V lost 0 bases and J lost 1 base. CDR3 length: 15 residues. For the CDR3, the DNA is TGTGCCAGCAGTTACTCCGACAGGGGGTCCTACGAGCAGTACTTC. The encoded protein is CASSYSDRGSYEQYF.

The V and J genes are TRBV27 and TRBJ2-1; D is perhaps TRBD1 (6 bases). The germline gives CDR1 MNHEY, CDR2 SMNVEV (reference sequence). With 6 bases removed from V and 4 bases from J, the gap between germline ends came to 22 bases. CDR3 length: 17 amino acids. The CDR3 nucleotides are TGTGCCAGCAGAGGATTACAGGGCCCCCCTTGGTACAATGAGCAGTTCTTC. Residues: CASRGLQGPPWYNEQFF.

This clone has a handful of counts. The rearrangement links TRBV6-5 to TRBJ1-1, with D tentatively TRBD1 (6 bases). V was trimmed by 8 bases and J by 8 bases, leaving 21 bases between them. This CDR3 is 14 amino acids long. Per the germline V gene, CDR1 is MNHEY and CDR2 is SVGAGI. The CDR3 reads CASLTRGVGAEAFF. The CDR3 coding sequence is TGTGCCAGCCTGACGAGGGGAGTGGGGGCGGAAGCTTTCTTT.

The chain employs TRBV4-1 and TRBJ2-1; 9 nucleotides line up with TRBD2. The CDR3 has 17 residues. Trimming removed 0 bases from V and 4 bases from J; junction bases left unmatched: 7. The V gene's germline CDR1 is MGHRA and CDR2 YSYEKL. Here the CDR3 reads CASSQDQASGVYNEQFF. The DNA for the CDR3 is TGCGCCAGCAGCCAAGATCAGGCTAGCGGGGTTTACAATGAGCAGTTCTTC.

The chain combines TRBV6-2 or TRBV6-3 with TRBJ2-4; 7 bases align to TRBD1. The CDR3 has 12 residues. The germline V gene has CDR1 MNHEY and CDR2 SVGEGT. V gave up 6 bases and J gave up 14 bases; unmatched junction bases: 10. CDR3 protein: CASSPKQGREYF. CDR3 coding DNA: TGTGCCAGCAGCCCAAAACAGGGGCGGGAGTACTTC.

The rearrangement joins TRBV18 to TRBJ2-5; tentative D call: TRBD1 (5 bases). Germline CDR1 and CDR2: KGHSH and LQKENI. This CDR3 contains 14 residues. Trimming took 6 bases from V and 1 from J, leaving 12 bases between them. The CDR3, as DNA: TGTGCCAGCTCGCCCAGACAGACCCAAGAGACCCAGTACTTC. It yields the protein CASSPRQTQETQYF.

The V call is TRBV19, the J call TRBJ2-7; 11 nucleotides match TRBD1. Per the germline V gene, CDR1 is LNHDA and CDR2 is SQIVND (reference sequence). The CDR3 spans 14 residues. The V segment lost 7 bases and the J segment 2 bases; nucleotides outside the gene matches: 4. The CDR3 spells CASTPGQGAYEQYF. Here the CDR3 DNA reads TGTGCCAGTACACCGGGACAGGGGGCCTACGAGCAGTACTTC.

The gene calls are TRBV4-3 and TRBJ1-6; tentative D call: TRBD1 (5 bases). Trimming removed 1 base at V and 9 bases at J, with 16 bases between. Germline CDR1 and CDR2: LGHNA and YSLEER. The CDR3 sequence is 16 residues long. The CDR3 reads CASSQVAGGGSSPLHF. The CDR3, as DNA: TGCGCCAGCAGCCAAGTTGCTGGGGGGGGGAGTTCACCCCTCCACTTT.

The count of this clone is one. This chain links TRBV19 with TRBJ1-2; D is perhaps TRBD1 (6 bases). Germline values: CDR1 LNHDA, CDR2 SQIVND (reference sequence). The CDR3 runs 17 residues. Trimming cost V 7 bases and J 8 bases, with 29 bases left between them. The CDR3 reads CASTPTEGQRNYGGYTF. The CDR3 nucleotides read TGTGCCAGTACCCCAACTGAGGGACAAAGGAACTATGGAGGCTACACCTTC.